A selection of T cell receptor beta chains follows, all from one sample in a study of T cells expressing NK-cell markers. Following a re-call of the 5' RACE reads, TCRdb has one entry per CDR3 protein and lacks DNA. The sample has about 460,000 distinct CDR3 sequences. Sequencing input: blood T cells: a sorted CD56 or NKG2C T cell subset, CD4+ or CD8+ T cells, or bulk PBMC T cells (not recorded which). These TCRs come from a woman aged 45 to 65 in good health. CDR3s include the opening cysteine and the closing phenylalanine or tryptophan. Fields, in order: V gene, J gene, CDR3 protein.

v_call: TRBV18; j_call: TRBJ2-5; cdr3_aa: CASSQTGLFETQYF
v_call: TRBV24-1; j_call: TRBJ2-5; cdr3_aa: CATSDLSRQGKETQYF
v_call: TRBV7-9; j_call: TRBJ2-7; cdr3_aa: CASSPRTSGSGYEQYF
v_call: TRBV20-1; j_call: TRBJ2-1; cdr3_aa: CSARSLRLAGLNEQFF
v_call: TRBV4-1; j_call: TRBJ1-4; cdr3_aa: CASSLWAVANEKLFF
v_call: TRBV4-1; j_call: TRBJ2-1; cdr3_aa: CASSQVLGSSYNEQFF
v_call: TRBV20-1; j_call: TRBJ2-3; cdr3_aa: CSAGRLAGRDTQYF
v_call: TRBV24-1; j_call: TRBJ2-2; cdr3_aa: CATSPPGQILTGELFF
v_call: TRBV19; j_call: TRBJ2-3; cdr3_aa: CASALGISGGLPQYF
v_call: TRBV19; j_call: TRBJ2-5; cdr3_aa: CASNPSSVRETQYF
v_call: TRBV2; j_call: TRBJ1-5; cdr3_aa: CASKVSGGDQPQHF
v_call: TRBV24-1; j_call: TRBJ2-1; cdr3_aa: CATSGIKLYEQFF
v_call: TRBV5-1; j_call: TRBJ2-3; cdr3_aa: CASSSGLARIDTQYF
v_call: TRBV12-3/TRBV12-4; j_call: TRBJ1-1; cdr3_aa: CASSAPGRANTGAFF
v_call: TRBV5-1; j_call: TRBJ2-1; cdr3_aa: CASSLELAFEQFF
v_call: TRBV29-1; j_call: TRBJ1-2; cdr3_aa: CSVALGSGGYTF
v_call: TRBV5-6; j_call: TRBJ2-1; cdr3_aa: CASTRGVGQFF
v_call: TRBV5-1; j_call: TRBJ2-6; cdr3_aa: CASSLKGNSGANVLTF
v_call: TRBV4-1; j_call: TRBJ2-2; cdr3_aa: CASSLMELAGNTGELFF
v_call: TRBV29-1; j_call: TRBJ2-7; cdr3_aa: CSVDGLSGQGNYEQYF
v_call: TRBV11-3; j_call: TRBJ2-2; cdr3_aa: CASTLGTGELFF
v_call: TRBV12-5; j_call: TRBJ2-7; cdr3_aa: CASGGPPSYEQYF
v_call: TRBV12-3/TRBV12-4; j_call: TRBJ2-2; cdr3_aa: CASRPRGPNTGELFF
v_call: TRBV7-8; j_call: TRBJ1-2; cdr3_aa: CASSRGTGGYGYTF
v_call: TRBV3-1; j_call: TRBJ2-1; cdr3_aa: CASSQLGTSGREFHEQFF
v_call: TRBV4-1; j_call: TRBJ1-2; cdr3_aa: CASSQVTVDYGYTF
v_call: TRBV12-3/TRBV12-4; j_call: TRBJ2-2; cdr3_aa: CASKRTGNTGELFF
v_call: TRBV20-1; j_call: TRBJ2-5; cdr3_aa: CSARPPLGQPSKETQYF
v_call: TRBV7-2; j_call: TRBJ2-2; cdr3_aa: CASSRRGPVLVPGELFF
v_call: TRBV7-3; j_call: TRBJ1-3; cdr3_aa: CATSPDRGGNTIYF
v_call: TRBV20-1; j_call: TRBJ2-3; cdr3_aa: CSAKGLRADTQYF
v_call: TRBV5-1; j_call: TRBJ2-5; cdr3_aa: CASSFRAGEQETQYF
v_call: TRBV4-1; j_call: TRBJ2-5; cdr3_aa: CASSQPQLAGGRGETQYF
v_call: TRBV12-3/TRBV12-4; j_call: TRBJ2-3; cdr3_aa: CASSVDFSDTQYF
v_call: TRBV12-3/TRBV12-4; j_call: TRBJ1-1; cdr3_aa: CASSLAQGIPEAFF
v_call: TRBV5-6; j_call: TRBJ2-3; cdr3_aa: CASSIYRGPSTDTQYF
v_call: TRBV19; j_call: TRBJ1-2; cdr3_aa: CASSAPTGGYTF
v_call: TRBV20-1; j_call: TRBJ2-3; cdr3_aa: CSARDRAPGSDTQYF
v_call: TRBV15; j_call: TRBJ2-3; cdr3_aa: CATSRDLAGASDTQYF
v_call: TRBV6-5; j_call: TRBJ2-6; cdr3_aa: CASRGTPRSGANVLTF
v_call: TRBV9; j_call: TRBJ1-3; cdr3_aa: CATSVRGNTGNTIYF
v_call: TRBV29-1; j_call: TRBJ2-1; cdr3_aa: CSAGKDRGRNEQFF
v_call: TRBV5-1; j_call: TRBJ2-1; cdr3_aa: CASSYFGGPNEQFF
v_call: TRBV4-1; j_call: TRBJ1-6; cdr3_aa: CASSQVKASYNSPLHF
v_call: TRBV7-8; j_call: TRBJ2-1; cdr3_aa: CASSLGRTGGTYNEQFF
v_call: TRBV12-3/TRBV12-4; j_call: TRBJ2-5; cdr3_aa: CASSTRSGSEGETQYF
v_call: TRBV12-3/TRBV12-4; j_call: TRBJ2-3; cdr3_aa: CASSSPGQENPKQTDTQYF
v_call: TRBV12-5; j_call: TRBJ2-1; cdr3_aa: CASGLVLGGLGNEQFF
v_call: TRBV7-3; j_call: TRBJ2-6; cdr3_aa: CASSLGRTISGANVLTF
v_call: TRBV20-1; j_call: TRBJ2-3; cdr3_aa: CSAREISRGPSTDTQYF
v_call: TRBV6-2/TRBV6-3; j_call: TRBJ1-4; cdr3_aa: CASSYRNTEKLFF
v_call: TRBV20-1; j_call: TRBJ2-5; cdr3_aa: CSANSGHPGGETQYF
v_call: TRBV7-3; j_call: TRBJ1-1; cdr3_aa: CASSLMGLPGHMNTEAFF
v_call: TRBV29-1; j_call: TRBJ2-5; cdr3_aa: CSVLGRAETQYF
v_call: TRBV9; j_call: TRBJ2-3; cdr3_aa: CASSVGGMDTQYF
v_call: TRBV4-1; j_call: TRBJ2-7; cdr3_aa: CASSLGTATYEQYF